One and the same sample provided the 10 T cell receptor beta chains below, sequenced in a study of blood T cell repertoires in COVID-19. Clones were read by immunoSEQ multiplex PCR, and TCRdb kept only the in-frame ones, dropping some. The table lists about 130,000 clones, 92% of them singletons. Sequencing was done on a sample of peripheral blood. Receptor source: a man aged 50 to 60 with COVID-19, enrolled during active disease.

This clone was detected once. The chain combines TRBV7-3 with TRBJ2-3; a weak D match, TRBD2 (5 bases). Germline CDR1 reads SGHTA; CDR2 reads FQGTGA. The CDR3 is 14 amino acids. V was cut by 2 bases and J by 2 bases, with 8 bases left in between. CDR3 amino acids: CASSLGSSTDTQYF. The DNA of the CDR3 is TGTGCCAGCAGCTTAGGGAGTTCCACAGATACGCAGTATTTT.

V gene TRBV21-1 combines with J gene TRBJ2-5; the D segment call TRBD2 is taken from the table without a DNA check. TRBV21-1 is recorded as a pseudogene. The length of the CDR3 is 14 residues. CDR3 sequence reads: CASSSRGAAETQYF. The DNA of the CDR3 is TGTGCCAGCAGCTCGCGGGGGGCTGCAGAGACCCAGTACTTC.

The chain recombines TRBV5-5 with TRBJ2-5, with a tentative D call TRBD1 (5 bases). Germline assignment: CDR1 SGHKS and CDR2 YYEKEE (reference sequence). The CDR3 totals 15 residues. The ends were cut back, 7 bases at V and 0 bases at J, with 16 bases in the middle. The CDR3 protein is CASAGRPEDQETQYF. Written as DNA, the CDR3 is TGTGCCAGCGCAGGGCGGCCCGAAGACCAAGAGACCCAGTACTTC. Filled out from reference TRBV5-5 and TRBJ2-5, the complete variable domain reads DAGVTQSPTHLIKTRGQQVTLRCSPISGHKSVSWYQQVLGQGPQFIFQYYEKEERGRGNFPDRFSARQFPNYSSELNVNALLLGDSALYLCASAGRPEDQETQYFGPGTRLLVL.

The chain recombines TRBV11-1 with TRBJ2-5; a weak D match, TRBD1 (5 bases). Germline V gives CDR1 SGHAT, CDR2 FQDESV (reference sequence). Trimming shortened V by 2 bases and J by 5 bases, and 6 bases separated the two germline ends. The CDR3 consists of 12 residues. The CDR3 protein is CASSLQGETQYF. The CDR3 DNA is TGTGCCAGCAGCTTACAGGGTGAGACCCAGTACTTC.

This clone was counted once. The chain employs TRBV9 and TRBJ2-2, with TRBD2 identical over 10 bases. Germline CDR1 and CDR2: SGDLS and YYNGEE. The length of the CDR3 is 15 residues. J was trimmed by 7 bases and V by 2 bases; bases with no gene match: 5. This CDR3 reads CASSVGLAANGELFF. DNA for the CDR3: TGTGCCAGCAGCGTTGGACTAGCGGCAAACGGGGAGCTGTTTTTT. Full variable domain (remainder filled in from reference TRBV9 and TRBJ2-2): DSGVTQTPKHLITATGQRVTLRCSPRSGDLSVYWYQQSLDQGLQFLIQYYNGEERAKGNILERFSAQQFPDLHSELNLSSLELGDSALYFCASSVGLAANGELFFGEGSRLTVL.

The V and J genes are TRBV11-2 and TRBJ2-1, with 11 bases that match TRBD2. This CDR3 region has 15 residues. Germline-derived CDR1 and CDR2 are SGHAT and FQNNGV. Trimming cost V 5 bases and J 4 bases; bases outside gene matches: 4. The CDR3 loop is CASSLGLAAYNEQFF. CDR3 nucleotide sequence: TGTGCCAGCAGCCTGGGACTAGCGGCGTACAATGAGCAGTTCTTC.

The rearrangement joins TRBV28 to TRBJ2-7, with 9 bases matching TRBD2. The CDR3 extends over 16 amino acids. Per germline, CDR1 MDHEN and CDR2 SYDVKM. The ends lost 5 bases at V and 6 bases at J; junction bases unmatched: 14. The CDR3 DNA reads TGTGCCAGCAGTGCACCCCAAGGTCTAGCGGGACGCGAGCAGTACTTC. Protein: CASSAPQGLAGREQYF.

This chain uses TRBV6-2 or TRBV6-3 with TRBJ2-6, with D perhaps matching TRBD1 (6 bases). CDR1 is MNHEY, CDR2 SVGEGT, per germline. V was trimmed by 6 bases and J by 0 bases, leaving 18 bases between them. There are 18 residues in the CDR3. CDR3 in DNA: TGTGCCAGCAGCCGAAACCGGGACATAGGCTCTGGGGCCAACGTCCTGACTTTC. Translated: CASSRNRDIGSGANVLTF.

V and J are TRBV2 and TRBJ1-3, with D possibly TRBD1 on 5 matching bases. With 6 bases removed from V and 0 bases from J, the gap between germline ends came to 12 bases. This CDR3 has 15 amino acids. The V gene's germline CDR1 is SNHLY and CDR2 FYNNEI. CDR3 region: CASRSTGLSGNTIYF. The CDR3 nucleotides read TGTGCCAGCAGAAGTACAGGCCTCTCTGGAAACACCATATATTTT. Filled out from reference TRBV2 and TRBJ1-3, the complete variable domain reads EPEVTQTPSHQVTQMGQEVILRCVPISNHLYFYWYRQILGQKVEFLVSFYNNEISEKSEIFDDQFSVERPDGSNFTLKIRSTKLEDSAMYFCASRSTGLSGNTIYFGEGSWLTVV.

This rearrangement joins TRBV6-2 or TRBV6-3 to TRBJ1-6; weak D call: TRBD1 (5 bases). The CDR3 length is 15 residues. Trimming cost V 2 bases and J 7 bases, with 12 bases left between them. In germline, CDR1 is MNHEY, CDR2 SVGEGT. The CDR3: CASSYPTDQNSPLHF. The CDR3 bases are TGTGCCAGCAGTTACCCGACAGATCAGAATTCACCCCTCCACTTT.